The 9 T cell receptor beta chains in this list originate from one sample, sequenced in a study of response to subunit inactivated influenza vaccine (dated by TCRdb to the late 2010s). Libraries were built with RT-PCR. Sequencing relied on an Illumina HiSeq 2500. The public reads were quality trimmed at Q25 with fastp and then assembled into clones with MiXCR by TCRdb, keeping productive beta chains. Identical CDR3 proteins give one entry, which carries the most common genes and DNA. Counted in this sample were hundreds of thousands of distinct CDR3 sequences; about 10% of them appeared once. The ten largest clones take up more than 8.5% of the sample. The source was PBMCs from blood, collected on the day of vaccination. These TCRs come from a man between 45 and 60 years old who received an inactivated influenza vaccine. Donor details come from another sample of the same person, matched by shared clones.

J is TRBJ2-5 and V is TRBV5-6; D uncertain. CDR1 is SGHDT and CDR2 is YYEEEE in the germline V gene. V was shortened by 4 bases and J by 5 bases, with 12 bases between the two germline ends. This CDR3 spans 13 amino acids. CDR3 DNA: TGTGCCAGCAGCCTCCCTCACTCGGAGACCCAGTACTTC. Its protein is CASSLPHSETQYF.

The CDR3 DNA follows: TGTGCCACTTCCGGGACGTACAACACCGGGGAGCTGTTTTTT. Its translation: CATSGTYNTGELFF. This chain links TRBV7-2 with TRBJ2-2; D could derive from TRBD1 or TRBD2 (5 bases each). V was trimmed by 10 bases and J by 2 bases, leaving 14 bases between them. The length of the CDR3 is 14 residues. CDR1 SGHTA and CDR2 FQGNSA come from the germline V gene.

In its sample, this clonotype was seen a few times. The V and J genes are TRBV12-3 or TRBV12-4 and TRBJ1-1, with TRBD1 matching over 9 bases. The CDR3 runs 15 residues. The V gene end was trimmed by 6 bases and the J gene end by 4 bases; junction bases not matched to a gene: 9. The CDR3, as DNA: TGTGCCAGCAGGAAACAGGGGGCGATGAGCACTGAAGCTTTCTTT. Translating it yields CASRKQGAMSTEAFF.

This rearrangement joins TRBV12-3 or TRBV12-4 to TRBJ2-7; D unresolved. This CDR3 spans 12 amino acids. V was clipped by 8 bases and J by 3 bases, with 11 bases between them. CDR3 in DNA: TGTGCCAGCCAAGGCGACATCTACGAGCAGTACTTC. Residues: CASQGDIYEQYF.

This clonotype occurred a few times. The V and J genes are TRBV9 and TRBJ2-3; a weak D match, TRBD2 (5 bases). Trimming cost V 0 bases and J 6 bases, with 11 bases left between them. Germline V lookup: CDR1 SGDLS, CDR2 YYNGEE. The CDR3 loop spans 14 amino acids. The CDR3 DNA follows: TGTGCCAGCAGCGTAGACCCCTTAGCGGATACGCAGTATTTT. Protein sequence: CASSVDPLADTQYF.

This clonotype was found a few times. The chain employs TRBV4-2 and TRBJ2-7; 7 bases are shared with TRBD2. The CDR3 sequence is 15 residues long. Looked up from germline, CDR1 is LGHNA and CDR2 is YNFKEQ. Trimming cost V 1 base and J 3 bases; bases outside gene matches: 6. The CDR3 protein is CASSQALGGSYEQYF. Here the CDR3 DNA reads TGTGCCAGCAGCCAAGCTTTAGGCGGGAGCTACGAGCAGTACTTC.

This rearrangement joins TRBV19 to TRBJ2-1; D is unclear. The CDR3 is 16 residues long. The germline gives CDR1 LNHDA, CDR2 SQIVND (reference sequence). V was cut by 6 bases and J by 1 base, with 16 bases left in between. CDR3 sequence reads: CASRPGVERSYNEQFF. CDR3 nucleotide sequence: TGTGCCAGTAGGCCGGGCGTGGAGAGGTCCTACAATGAGCAGTTCTTC.

This clonotype was found many times. This chain joins TRBV12-3 or TRBV12-4 and TRBJ2-5, with unresolved D. CDR3 length: 13 residues. The germline V and J ends were trimmed by 1 base and 5 bases, with 8 bases remaining between them. The CDR3, as DNA: TGTGCCAGCAGTTTAGGCCTTTCGGAGACCCAGTACTTC. Residues: CASSLGLSETQYF.

Ten or more counts support this clonotype. The V gene is TRBV9, the J gene TRBJ2-3, with D possibly matching TRBD1 (6 bases). Looked up from germline, CDR1 is SGDLS and CDR2 is YYNGEE. This CDR3 comprises 13 residues. Trimming took off 1 base at V and 3 bases at J, with 6 bases between the two ends. CDR3 sequence reads: CASSVQGTDTQYF. The CDR3, as DNA: TGTGCCAGCAGCGTACAGGGGACAGATACGCAGTATTTT.